The rows below give T cell receptor beta chains drawn from one sample of a study of T cells in localized non-small cell lung cancer. Data came from immunoSEQ multiplex PCR; TCRdb stores just in-frame clones and leaves some out. This table has 950 to 1,500 clones, less than 30% appearing once. This specimen consisted of normal lung tissue next to the tumor, obtained before any cancer treatment. All receptors derive from a male donor aged 60 or over with stage II lung adenocarcinoma. Each CDR3 is given with its conserved first and last residue. Fields, in order: V gene, J gene, clone size, D gene, CDR3 protein, CDR3 DNA. D genes are given only for firm matches. A clone size is listed for some rows: how often the clone was seen (once, few, many), or a class if it is expanded.

>TRBV12-5|TRBJ2-1|-|-
CASGLVTAGGRSYNEQFF
TGTGCTAGTGGTTTGGTAACGGCAGGGGGGCGGTCCTACAATGAGCAGTTCTTC
>TRBV15|TRBJ1-2|few|-
CATSREAVSNYGYTF
TGTGCCACCAGCAGAGAGGCGGTCTCTAACTATGGCTACACCTTC
>TRBV11-3|TRBJ2-1|medium-sized|TRBD2
CASSAAGLAGNEQFF
TGTGCCAGCAGCGCAGCGGGACTAGCGGGCAATGAGCAGTTCTTC
>TRBV11-3|TRBJ1-4|medium-sized|-
CASSLGLPGQPNEKLFF
TGTGCCAGCAGCTTAGGACTGCCCGGACAGCCTAATGAAAAACTGTTTTTT
>TRBV11-3|TRBJ1-6|few|-
CASSPDRPNSPLHF
TGTGCCAGCAGCCCCGACAGGCCAAATTCACCCCTCCACTTT
>TRBV19|TRBJ1-5|-|-
CASSPLLGGNQPQHF
TGTGCCAGTAGCCCCCTGTTGGGTGGCAATCAGCCCCAGCATTTT
>TRBV18|TRBJ1-5|-|TRBD1
CASSPPPGTGSYSNQPQHF
TGTGCCAGCTCACCCCCACCGGGGACAGGGTCTTATAGCAATCAGCCCCAGCATTTT
>TRBV11-3|TRBJ2-6|-|-
CASSFWQGLFGANVLTF
TGTGCCAGCAGCTTTTGGCAGGGTTTGTTTGGGGCCAACGTCCTGACTTTC
>TRBV11-3|TRBJ2-1|-|-
CASSLKAHSYNEQFF
TGTGCCAGCAGCTTAAAAGCCCATTCCTACAATGAGCAGTTCTTC
>TRBV6-8|TRBJ2-3|few|TRBD2
CASSYSPSGGSTDTQYF
TGTGCCAGCAGTTACTCGCCTAGCGGGGGTAGCACAGATACGCAGTATTTT
>TRBV30|TRBJ2-7|-|-
CAWSAGAYEQYF
TGTGCCTGGAGTGCAGGGGCCTACGAGCAGTACTTC
>TRBV28|TRBJ2-2|large|-
CASSTANTGELFF
TGTGCCAGCAGTACCGCGAACACCGGGGAGCTGTTTTTT
>TRBV5-1|TRBJ2-2|few|-
CASSSSRDIHYNTGELFF
TGCGCCAGCAGCTCGTCCCGGGACATTCACTATAACACCGGGGAGCTGTTTTTT
>TRBV6-1|TRBJ1-4|-|TRBD1
CASSEMGQGIELFF
TGTGCCAGCAGTGAAATGGGACAGGGAATAGAACTGTTTTTT
>TRBV6-8|TRBJ2-3|-|-
CASSPRTSTDTQYF
TGTGCCAGCAGTCCCAGGACTAGCACAGATACGCAGTATTTT
>TRBV4-1|TRBJ1-5|medium-sized|-
CASSLGAGRRDQPQHF
TGCGCCAGCAGCCTAGGCGCAGGGAGGAGGGATCAGCCCCAGCATTTT
>TRBV11-3|TRBJ1-2|medium-sized|-
CASSFQAANYGYTF
TGTGCCAGCAGTTTCCAGGCGGCAAACTATGGCTACACCTTC
>TRBV11-3|TRBJ2-7|-|-
CASSFLRQQTYEQYF
TGTGCCAGCAGCTTCCTGAGACAGCAAACCTACGAGCAGTACTTC
>TRBV5-1|TRBJ2-7|few|-
CASTEGGFNYEQYF
TGCGCCAGCACCGAAGGGGGTTTCAACTACGAGCAGTACTTC
>TRBV15|TRBJ2-3|few|-
CATSRDFQPATDTQYF
TGTGCCACCAGCAGAGATTTCCAGCCAGCCACAGATACGCAGTATTTT
>TRBV9|TRBJ1-2|few|TRBD1
CASSRGVTGSGYTF
TGTGCCAGCAGCCGAGGCGTGACAGGGTCGGGCTACACCTTC
>TRBV9|TRBJ2-2|large|-
CASTGGTVNTGELFF
TGTGCCAGTACTGGGGGCACAGTTAACACCGGGGAGCTGTTTTTT
>TRBV6-8|TRBJ1-1|-|-
CASSDRPNTEAFF
TGTGCCAGCAGTGACAGGCCGAACACTGAAGCTTTCTTT
>TRBV28|TRBJ1-6|-|-
CASSFGQYNSPLHF
TGTGCCAGCAGTTTCGGGCAGTATAATTCACCCCTCCACTTT
>TRBV28|TRBJ2-3|-|TRBD2
CASSSTSGGEADTQYF
TGTGCCAGCAGCTCGACTAGCGGGGGGGAGGCAGATACGCAGTATTTT
>TRBV9|TRBJ1-6|-|TRBD1
CASSVATGTGDNSPLHF
TGTGCCAGCAGCGTAGCCACGGGGACAGGGGATAATTCACCCCTCCACTTT
>TRBV11-3|TRBJ2-5|few|-
CASSLVTEAETQYF
TGTGCCAGCAGCCTTGTGACAGAAGCAGAGACCCAGTACTTC